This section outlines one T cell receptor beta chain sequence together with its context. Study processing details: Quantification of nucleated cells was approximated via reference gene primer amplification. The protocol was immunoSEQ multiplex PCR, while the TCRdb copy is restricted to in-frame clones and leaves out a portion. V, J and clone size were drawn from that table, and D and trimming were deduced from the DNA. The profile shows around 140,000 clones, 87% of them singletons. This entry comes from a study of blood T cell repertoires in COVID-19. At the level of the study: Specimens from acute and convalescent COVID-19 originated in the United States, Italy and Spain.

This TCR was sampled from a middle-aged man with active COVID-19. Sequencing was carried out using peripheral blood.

As DNA, the CDR3 is TGTGCCAGCACCCGACAGGGGGATAGTTCACCCCTCCACTTT. Protein: CASTRQGDSSPLHF. The chain recombines TRBV5-6 with TRBJ1-6, with 9 positions matching TRBD1. Germline V gives CDR1 SGHDT, CDR2 YYEEEE. The CDR3 covers 14 residues. The V and J ends lost 6 bases and 9 bases, in that order; junction bases with no gene match: 7.